The clone carrying this TCR beta chain has ten or more counts. The antigen is not known. J gave up 5 bases and V 6 bases, and 7 bases lay outside the gene matches. The length of the CDR3 is 13 residues. Germline CDR1 SNHLY, CDR2 FYNNEI. TCRdb re-analysed the 5' RACE reads in MiXCR, keeping a single row per CDR3 protein. The sample yields 500,000 to 550,000 distinct CDR3 sequences, roughly 13% seen once. The sample originates from a study of CD8 T cells in ankylosing spondylitis. General observations from the study: Disease-linked clones reportedly showed significant enrichment in matched ankylosing spondylitis synovial fluid. Blood from ankylosing spondylitis patients appeared to carry a characteristic roughly eight-variant TCR beta motif.

This receptor was obtained from a male donor with ankylosing spondylitis. The J gene is TRBJ2-7, the V gene TRBV2; 7 positions agree with TRBD1. Sample: blood, either unsorted or a sorted T cell fraction (not recorded which). The CDR3 sequence is CASSETGAHEQYF. Written as DNA, the CDR3 is TGTGCCAGCAGCGAAACAGGGGCGCACGAGCAGTACTTC.